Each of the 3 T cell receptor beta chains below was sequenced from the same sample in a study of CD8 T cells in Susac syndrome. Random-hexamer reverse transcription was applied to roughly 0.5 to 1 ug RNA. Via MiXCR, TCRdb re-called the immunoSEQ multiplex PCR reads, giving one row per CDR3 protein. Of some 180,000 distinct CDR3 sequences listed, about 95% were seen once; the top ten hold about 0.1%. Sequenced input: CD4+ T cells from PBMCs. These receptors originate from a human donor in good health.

The chain's CDR3 is CATSRGGTGVAETQYF. CDR3 in DNA: TGTGCCACCAGCAGAGGTGGTACGGGAGTGGCTGAGACCCAGTACTTC. The chain recombines TRBV15 with TRBJ2-5, with D possibly matching TRBD2 (6 bases). CDR3 length: 16 amino acids. V was trimmed by 1 base and J by 5 bases, leaving 17 bases between them. Germline V gene data show CDR1 as LNHNV and CDR2 as YYDKDF (reference sequence).

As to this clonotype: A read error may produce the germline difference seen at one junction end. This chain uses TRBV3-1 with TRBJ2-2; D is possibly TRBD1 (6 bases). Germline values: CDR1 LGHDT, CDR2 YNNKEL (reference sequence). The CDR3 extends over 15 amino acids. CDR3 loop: CASTQSGQHTGELFF. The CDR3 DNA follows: TGTGCCAGCACCCAATCGGGACAACACACCGGGGAGCTGTTTTTT.

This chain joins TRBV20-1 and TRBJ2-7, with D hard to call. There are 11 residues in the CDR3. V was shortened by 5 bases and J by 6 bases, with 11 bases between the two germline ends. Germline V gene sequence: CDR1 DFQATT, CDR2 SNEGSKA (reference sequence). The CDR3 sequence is CSAGPDAEQYF. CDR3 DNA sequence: TGCAGTGCTGGGCCCGACGCCGAGCAGTACTTC.